Below are 16 T cell receptor beta chains sequenced from a single sample in a study of cytomegalovirus exposure and HLA in healthy donors. PCR primers comprised 60 Vbeta and 13 Jbeta primers. The method was immunoSEQ multiplex PCR; TCRdb's version includes in-frame clones alone and lacks a portion of them. The sample includes about 170,000 clones, roughly 79% seen only once; the top ten take roughly 4.4%. Sequences were obtained from PBMCs. Receptors originate from a woman younger than 35 in good health and CMV-seropositive.

The rearrangement joins TRBV5-1 to TRBJ1-1; D is ambiguous. Per germline, CDR1 SGHRS and CDR2 YFSETQ. The CDR3 is 14 residues long. The germline V and J ends were trimmed by 0 bases and 4 bases, with 10 bases remaining between them. The CDR3 reads CASSLVTLGTEAFF. CDR3 DNA sequence: TGCGCCAGCAGCTTGGTGACCCTAGGCACTGAAGCTTTCTTT.

This rearrangement joins TRBV11-2 to TRBJ1-4; D is unclear. Trimming shortened V by 2 bases and J by 2 bases, and 15 bases separated the two germline ends. The CDR3 sequence is 17 residues long. Germline V gene data show CDR1 as SGHAT and CDR2 as FQNNGV. CDR3 DNA sequence: TGTGCCAGCAGCTTAAACTATCCCGCAGAGACTAATGAAAAACTGTTTTTT. It is translated as CASSLNYPAETNEKLFF.

The chain employs TRBV5-1 and TRBJ1-3; TRBD1 matches at 10 bases. The V gene's germline CDR1 is SGHRS and CDR2 YFSETQ. This CDR3 is built from 15 residues. The V segment lost 4 bases and the J segment 4 bases; nucleotides outside the gene matches: 5. The CDR3: CASSDDRGRGNTIYF. CDR3 DNA: TGCGCCAGCAGCGACGACAGGGGGCGAGGAAACACCATATATTTT.

The chain joins TRBV4-2 to TRBJ1-5, with D perhaps matching TRBD1 (6 bases). Germline values: CDR1 LGHNA, CDR2 YNFKEQ. The V end was cut by 1 base, the J end by 4 bases, with 20 bases between. This CDR3 comprises 18 residues. The CDR3 nucleotides are TGTGCCAGCAGCCAAGTCCCAGGGGACACAATTCTTAATCAGCCCCAGCATTTT. This codes for CASSQVPGDTILNQPQHF.

V is TRBV7-7 and J is TRBJ2-2; TRBD2 is a possible D gene (5 bases). CDR1 is SSHAT, CDR2 FNYEAQ, per germline (reference sequence). V was shortened by 5 bases and J by 7 bases, with 17 bases between the two germline ends. The CDR3 is made up of 15 amino acids. The CDR3 nucleotides are TGTGCCAGCAGCCAAGGCGGGTCCCTCGGCGGGGAGCTGTTTTTT. This gives the protein CASSQGGSLGGELFF.

The chain combines TRBV29-1 with TRBJ2-6, with 7 positions matching TRBD1. V trimming: 3 bases; J trimming: 0 bases; junction bases outside the gene matches: 2. CDR1 is SQVTM, CDR2 ANQGSEA, per germline. The CDR3 consists of 15 residues. CDR3 DNA sequence: TGCAGCGTTGAGTCAGGGGGCTCTGGGGCCAACGTCCTGACTTTC. Translating gives CSVESGGSGANVLTF.

This chain links TRBV10-3 with TRBJ1-2; no clear D gene. In germline, CDR1 is ENHRY, CDR2 SYGVKD. The germline V and J ends were trimmed by 11 bases and 5 bases, with 24 bases remaining between them. The CDR3 is 15 amino acids. This CDR3 is CAALGEDPGEYGYTF. The CDR3 coding sequence is TGTGCCGCCCTTGGTGAGGATCCCGGCGAGTATGGCTACACCTTC.

The genes are TRBV6-5 and TRBJ1-1; D perhaps matches TRBD1 (5 bases). The CDR3 runs 13 residues. Between the trimmed V and J ends, which lost 5 bases and 1 base, there was a span of 8 bases. Per germline, CDR1 MNHEY and CDR2 SVGAGI. DNA for the CDR3: TGTGCCAGCAGTAATGACAGGAACACTGAAGCTTTCTTT. Its translation: CASSNDRNTEAFF.

This chain joins TRBV9 and TRBJ1-6; D call uncertain. CDR1 is SGDLS, CDR2 YYNGEE, per germline. The V gene lost 3 bases and the J gene lost 7 bases, with 11 bases spanning the gap. The CDR3 contains 14 residues. The CDR3 DNA follows: TGTGCCAGCAGCGCAGAAAGAGGAAATTCACCCCTCCACTTT. Translated: CASSAERGNSPLHF.

The V call is TRBV9, the J call TRBJ2-7; possible D gene TRBD2, 6 bases. CDR1 and CDR2 (germline): SGDLS, YYNGEE. The CDR3 is made up of 15 amino acids. V was pared by 0 bases and J by 4 bases, with 14 bases between. DNA of the CDR3: TGTGCCAGCAGCGTAGCGGGTAGCGGTGGTTACGAGCAGTACTTC. It yields the protein CASSVAGSGGYEQYF.

The table lists this clone with a count of one. The genes are TRBV7-2 and TRBJ2-3; D gene unclear. This CDR3 contains 15 residues. CDR1 is SGHTA, CDR2 FQGNSA, per germline. V was clipped by 0 bases and J by 4 bases, with 11 bases between them. The CDR3 protein is CASSLAPNRADTQYF. The DNA for the CDR3 is TGTGCCAGCAGCTTAGCTCCCAACCGAGCAGATACGCAGTATTTT.

The chain couples TRBV27 to TRBJ1-6, with D maybe TRBD1 (6 bases). The CDR3 extends over 15 amino acids. V was pared by 3 bases and J by 10 bases, with 16 bases between. The germline V gene has CDR1 MNHEY and CDR2 SMNVEV (reference sequence). The CDR3 sequence: CASSFTGLGLSPLHF. CDR3 DNA: TGTGCCAGCAGTTTTACAGGGTTAGGTTTGTCACCCCTCCACTTT.

This rearrangement joins TRBV5-1 to TRBJ2-5; 12 nucleotides align to TRBD2. This CDR3 spans 19 amino acids. The trim removed 0 bases at V and 2 bases at J, leaving 11 bases unmatched. Germline assignment: CDR1 SGHRS and CDR2 YFSETQ. This CDR3 reads CASSLGPSGGAPSQETQYF. CDR3 in DNA: TGCGCCAGCAGCTTGGGTCCTAGCGGGGGGGCACCGTCTCAAGAGACCCAGTACTTC. The variable domain in full, completed from reference TRBV5-1 and TRBJ2-5, reads KAGVTQTPRYLIKTRGQQVTLSCSPISGHRSVSWYQQTPGQGLQFLFEYFSETQRNKGNFPGRFSGRQFSNSRSEMNVSTLELGDSALYLCASSLGPSGGAPSQETQYFGPGTRLLVL.

Points on this clone: No DNA is shown, since the ends of the CDR3 on it are uncertain; the CDR3 is the one TCRdb lists. V is TRBV27 and J is TRBJ2-7; TRBD1, as called in the table, went unchecked against the DNA. Termini included, the CDR3 measures 16 amino acids. The germline CDR1 and CDR2 sequences are MNHEY and SMNVEV (reference sequence). The chain's CDR3 is CASRVGQGAIFNEQYF.

In regard to this clone: Other DNA sequences within the sample encode an identical CDR3. This chain uses TRBV27 with TRBJ2-1, with D hard to call. V was shortened by 5 bases and J by 0 bases, with 11 bases between the two germline ends. Germline loops: CDR1 MNHEY, CDR2 SMNVEV (reference sequence). This CDR3 has 15 amino acids. CDR3: CASSLELSSYNEQFF. The CDR3 DNA sequence: TGTGCCAGCAGTCTCGAACTGAGCTCCTACAATGAGCAGTTCTTC.

J is TRBJ1-5 and V is TRBV18; possible D gene TRBD1, 6 bases. Trimming took 5 bases from V and 2 from J, leaving 13 bases between them. Per the germline V gene, CDR1 is KGHSH and CDR2 is LQKENI. The length of the CDR3 is 15 residues. CDR3 DNA: TGTGCCAGCTCAGAAGGGGGATATGGCAATCAGCCCCAGCATTTT. It codes for CASSEGGYGNQPQHF.